This TCR beta chain was obtained from a study of T cell repertoires in cytomegalovirus infection. CDR1 and CDR2 (germline): MNHEY, SMNVEV (reference sequence). The CDR3 spans 14 residues. V was pared by 7 bases and J by 7 bases, with 11 bases of the junction left unmatched. This clonotype was counted between two and nine times. Antigen specificity is unknown. TCRdb reprocessed the reads via MiXCR and lists one record per CDR3 protein. This repertoire shows some 940,000 distinct CDR3 sequences, around 32% found once; its top ten account for about an eighth. This TCR was recovered from a human donor in good health (CMV status not recorded). Some clones in this sample may be carry-over from other donors' samples. The chain links TRBV27 to TRBJ2-7; the match to TRBD1 covers 9 bases. Specimen: cultured CD8+ T cells from PBMCs, collected from culture after CMV antigen stimulation. The CDR3 DNA reads as TGTGCCAGCACCCCCGGGACAGGGTTTCGGGAGCAGTACTTC. Translated, it gives CASTPGTGFREQYF.